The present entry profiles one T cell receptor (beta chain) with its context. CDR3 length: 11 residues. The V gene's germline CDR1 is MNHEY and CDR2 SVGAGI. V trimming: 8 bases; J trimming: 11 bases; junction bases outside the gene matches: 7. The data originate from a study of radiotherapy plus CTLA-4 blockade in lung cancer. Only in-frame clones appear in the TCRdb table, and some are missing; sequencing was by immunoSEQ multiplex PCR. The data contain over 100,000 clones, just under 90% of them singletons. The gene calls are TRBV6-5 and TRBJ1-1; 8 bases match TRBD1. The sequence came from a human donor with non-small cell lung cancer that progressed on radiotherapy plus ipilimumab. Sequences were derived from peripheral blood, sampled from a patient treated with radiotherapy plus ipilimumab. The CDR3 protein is CASGRQGSAFF. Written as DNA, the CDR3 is TGTGCCAGCGGCAGACAGGGGTCGGCTTTCTTT.